The clone carrying this TCR beta chain was recorded a few times. The antigen is not known. These data originate in a study of T-cell reconstitution after alpha-beta-depleted transplantation in children. The study's findings and limits: The origin of alpha-beta T cells about two months after transplant was reportedly several hundred expanded graft clones. Where some patients showed high TCRbeta diversity at day 60, it came from recipient T cells and thymic progenitors that had survived. Counts and diversity of T cells one year after transplant came mostly from newly produced T cells.

Trimming pared 5 bases from V and 2 bases from J, leaving 13 bases between. Germline assignment: CDR1 SEHNR and CDR2 FQNEAQ (reference sequence). The CDR3 is made up of 14 amino acids. Unique molecular identifiers featured in how the TCRbeta library was prepared. One entry per CDR3 protein results from TCRdb running MiXCR on the PCR reads. In the table there are 500,000 to 650,000 distinct CDR3 sequences, 13% of which are singletons. The TCR sequence derives from a male patient younger than 18 who had a stem cell transplant for acute myeloid leukemia, so the T cells may come from the graft donor. The chain links TRBV7-9 to TRBJ2-7; D is unresolved. This sample comprised PBMCs, mostly from graft donor cells, obtained 360 days after TCRalphabeta/CD19-depleted stem cell transplant. The CDR3 sequence: CASSRLAAAYEQYF. In DNA, the CDR3 is TGTGCCAGCAGCCGCTTGGCCGCCGCCTACGAGCAGTACTTC.